These 23 T cell receptor beta chains share one sample of origin, sequenced in a study of cytomegalovirus exposure and HLA in healthy donors. PCR was performed using 60 Vbeta and 13 Jbeta primers. Profiling relied on immunoSEQ multiplex PCR, and the TCRdb table lists in-frame clones only, not all of them. The sample yields 100,000 or so clones, around 74% seen once. The specimen sequenced was PBMCs. The receptors were sampled from a woman in her thirties or forties in good health and CMV-seropositive.

The rearrangement links TRBV9 to TRBJ2-7; 10 bases agree with TRBD2. This CDR3 is 16 amino acids long. The junction had 8 bases not matched to a gene; V was cut back by 2 bases and J by 3 bases. Germline V lookup: CDR1 SGDLS, CDR2 YYNGEE. CDR3 coding DNA: TGTGCCAGCAGCGTCGGTAGCGGGAGGACCTACTACGAGCAGTACTTC. Protein product: CASSVGSGRTYYEQYF.

This clone was picked up a small number of times. The chain joins TRBV5-1 to TRBJ2-3; 16 bases line up with TRBD2. The CDR3 runs to 18 residues. Trimming cost V 3 bases and J 2 bases; bases outside gene matches: 6. Per germline, CDR1 SGHRS and CDR2 YFSETQ. The chain's CDR3 is CASSSGGLAGGITDTQYF. DNA for the CDR3: TGCGCCAGCAGCTCAGGGGGACTAGCGGGGGGGATCACAGATACGCAGTATTTT.

This chain uses TRBV2 with TRBJ2-3, with D possibly being TRBD2 (5 bases). V gave up 8 bases and J gave up 6 bases, with 6 bases separating them. CDR3 length: 10 residues. Germline loops: CDR1 SNHLY, CDR2 FYNNEI. The CDR3, as DNA: TGTGCCAGCGGGAGTGATACGCAGTATTTT. This encodes CASGSDTQYF.

The V call is TRBV6-5, the J call TRBJ1-2, with D possibly matching TRBD1 (6 bases). The CDR3 consists of 15 residues. V dropped 5 bases and J dropped 5 bases, with 18 bases sitting between them. Germline-derived CDR1 and CDR2 are MNHEY and SVGAGI. In nucleotides, the CDR3 is TGTGCCAGCAGTCATGAGTTGGACAGCTTATATGGCTACACCTTC. Protein sequence: CASSHELDSLYGYTF.

V gene TRBV4-2 combines with J gene TRBJ2-1, with a possible D match to TRBD2 (6 bases). Germline CDR1 reads LGHNA; CDR2 reads YNFKEQ. The CDR3 is made up of 15 amino acids. V dropped 1 base and J dropped 4 bases, with 11 bases sitting between them. The chain's CDR3 is CASSQVIADYNEQFF. CDR3 in DNA: TGTGCCAGCAGCCAAGTGATAGCGGATTACAATGAGCAGTTCTTC.

This clone turned up a few times. V and J are TRBV29-1 and TRBJ2-5; D might be TRBD1 (5 bases). Gene TRBJ2-7 matches the end of the DNA better, so the J call may be wrong. This CDR3 comprises 16 residues. Germline CDR1 is SQVTM and CDR2 is ANQGSEA. In nucleotides, the CDR3 is TGCAGGTCTAAAGAAGGGGAACCACTGTTATGCTACGAGCAGTACTTC. This translates into CRSKEGEPLLCYEQYF.

The chain recombines TRBV6-6 with TRBJ1-1; 8 bases align to TRBD1. This CDR3 contains 14 residues. Germline V gives CDR1 MNHNY, CDR2 SVGAGI (reference sequence). V shed 6 bases and J 6 bases; nucleotides not matched to a gene: 9. This chain's CDR3 is CASRLTGERAEAFF. DNA of the CDR3: TGTGCCAGCAGATTGACAGGGGAAAGGGCTGAAGCTTTCTTT.

V and J are TRBV4-1 and TRBJ1-2; D is possibly TRBD1 (5 bases). Between the trimmed V and J ends, which lost 1 base and 7 bases, there was a span of 13 bases. There are 14 residues in the CDR3. Germline V gene data show CDR1 as MGHRA and CDR2 as YSYEKL. In DNA, the CDR3 is TGCGCCAGCAGCCAAGTTAAGGGGCCCCCTGGCTACACCTTC. Translation gives CASSQVKGPPGYTF.

The rearrangement links TRBV7-9 to TRBJ2-7, with TRBD1 matching over 7 bases. This CDR3 has 13 residues. V lost 6 bases to trimming and J lost 3 bases; unmatched junction nucleotides: 5. The germline V gene encodes CDR1 SEHNR and CDR2 FQNEAQ (reference sequence). The CDR3 loop is CASRGQGDYEQYF. CDR3 coding DNA: TGTGCCAGCAGAGGTCAGGGGGACTACGAGCAGTACTTC.

J is TRBJ2-1 and V is TRBV5-6; weak D call: TRBD2 (6 bases). Deletions cut 4 bases from V and 4 bases from J, with 18 bases between. CDR3 size: 16 residues. Per the germline V gene, CDR1 is SGHDT and CDR2 is YYEEEE. The chain's CDR3 is CASSGGLELVYNEQFF. CDR3 nucleotide sequence: TGTGCCAGCAGCGGGGGACTGGAGCTCGTTTACAATGAGCAGTTCTTC.

The CDR3 region has the DNA TGTGCCAGCCTGGGACAGGGAATTGGCGAGCAGTACTTC. Amino acids: CASLGQGIGEQYF. The chain has TRBV2 and TRBJ2-7; 9 bases are a match to TRBD1. This CDR3 comprises 13 residues. V was pared by 8 bases and J by 6 bases, with 8 bases of the junction left unmatched. CDR1 and CDR2 (germline): SNHLY, FYNNEI.

The chain employs TRBV5-1 and TRBJ2-2; 7 bases line up with TRBD2. Trimming at V came to 3 bases and at J to 4 bases, leaving 6 bases not matched to a gene. Germline CDR1 SGHRS, CDR2 YFSETQ. This CDR3 is 15 amino acids long. Written as DNA, the CDR3 is TGCGCCAGCAGCTACGGCGGGAGCGGCACCGGGGAGCTGTTTTTT. This gives the protein CASSYGGSGTGELFF.

The chain uses TRBV7-9 and TRBJ2-7; 8 bases match TRBD2. The germline gives CDR1 SEHNR, CDR2 FQNEAQ (reference sequence). There are 15 residues in the CDR3. V lost 2 bases and J lost 1; bases outside the gene matches: 4. CDR3 coding DNA: TGTGCCAGCAGCTTACAGGCGGGAGGTTCCTACGAGCAGTACTTC. It yields the protein CASSLQAGGSYEQYF.

The chain couples TRBV2 to TRBJ2-2, with a weak D call TRBD2 (7 bases). Germline values: CDR1 SNHLY, CDR2 FYNNEI. The CDR3 length is 17 residues. Trimming took off 3 bases at V and 5 bases at J, with 19 bases between the two ends. DNA for the CDR3: TGTGCCAGCAGTGATGGGGGGGGCCGACGACTTACCGGGGAGCTGTTTTTT. As protein: CASSDGGGRRLTGELFF.

The chain links TRBV7-8 to TRBJ2-5; 8 bases agree with TRBD2. J lost 5 bases, V lost 7 bases, and 9 bases had no gene match. The germline V gene has CDR1 SGHVS and CDR2 FQNEAQ. This CDR3 comprises 14 residues. The CDR3 loop reads CASTIRGGRETQYF. CDR3 bases: TGTGCCAGCACCATCCGGGGGGGTCGGGAGACCCAGTACTTC.

The chain carries TRBV4-3 and TRBJ2-1, with D tentatively TRBD2 (5 bases). CDR1 is LGHNA and CDR2 is YSLEER in the germline V gene. CDR3 length equals 13 residues. V lost 1 base, J lost 9 bases, and 10 bases lay in between. CDR3: CASSQVEGIEQFF. CDR3 DNA: TGCGCCAGCAGCCAAGTTGAGGGAATTGAGCAGTTCTTC.

V is TRBV4-1 and J is TRBJ2-7, with D uncertain. Germline assignment: CDR1 MGHRA and CDR2 YSYEKL. V was trimmed by 4 bases and J by 5 bases, leaving 18 bases between them. This CDR3 region has 15 residues. The CDR3 protein is CASSRLSVSPHEQYF. The DNA of the CDR3 is TGCGCCAGCAGCCGTCTTTCTGTGAGCCCACACGAGCAGTACTTC.

This rearrangement joins TRBV19 to TRBJ2-1; weak D call: TRBD2 (6 bases). This CDR3 has 15 amino acids. Germline V gene lookup returns CDR1 LNHDA and CDR2 SQIVND (reference sequence). V lost 7 bases to trimming and J lost 6 bases, with 19 bases between them. DNA of the CDR3: TGTGCCAGTAAAAGGGGACTCTCGAATGGCAATGAGCAGTTCTTC. It codes for CASKRGLSNGNEQFF.

The chain links TRBV28 to TRBJ2-7, with 8 bases identical to TRBD1. This CDR3 is built from 15 residues. Trimming cost V 5 bases and J 3 bases; bases outside gene matches: 9. Germline V gene data show CDR1 as MDHEN and CDR2 as SYDVKM. CDR3: CASSPGTGSGYEQYF. CDR3 coding DNA: TGTGCCAGCAGTCCCGGGACAGGTTCGGGCTACGAGCAGTACTTC.

The table lists this clone with a few counts. The V gene is TRBV27, the J gene TRBJ2-7; D not certain. Deletions cut 5 bases from V and 0 bases from J, with 11 bases between. CDR3 length equals 14 residues. The germline V gene encodes CDR1 MNHEY and CDR2 SMNVEV (reference sequence). In DNA form, the CDR3 reads TGTGCCAGCAGTCGTGCGGTTAGCTCCTACGAGCAGTACTTC. This sequence encodes CASSRAVSSYEQYF.

The genes are TRBV15 and TRBJ2-1, with 11 bases that match TRBD2. The J segment lost 10 bases and the V segment lost 3 bases, leaving 11 bases of the junction unmatched. The germline CDR1 and CDR2 sequences are LNHNV and YYDKDF (reference sequence). The CDR3 covers 16 residues. CDR3 sequence reads: CATSSLAGGLSMEQFF. Here the CDR3 DNA reads TGTGCCACCAGCAGTTTAGCGGGGGGGCTTTCCATGGAGCAGTTCTTC.

This sequence joins TRBV5-1 and TRBJ2-7; the match to TRBD2 covers 13 bases. Per germline, CDR1 SGHRS and CDR2 YFSETQ. Trimming at V came to 4 bases and at J to 4 bases, leaving 2 bases not matched to a gene. This CDR3 is built from 14 residues. CDR3 region: CASSVGLAGYEQYF. The CDR3 coding sequence is TGCGCCAGCAGCGTGGGACTAGCGGGGTACGAGCAGTACTTC.

The V call is TRBV19, the J call TRBJ2-2, with 10 bases that match TRBD2. The length of the CDR3 is 16 residues. Unmatched junction bases numbered 8, after V lost 5 bases and J lost 5 bases. Germline V gives CDR1 LNHDA, CDR2 SQIVND (reference sequence). In DNA, the CDR3 is TGTGCCAGTAGTCCGGGACTAGCGAAGAGAACCGGGGAGCTGTTTTTT. Its protein is CASSPGLAKRTGELFF.